This T cell receptor beta chain was identified in a study of T cell responses to AZD1222 COVID-19 vaccine. Study outcomes and limitations: Spike-specific TCRs gained breadth and depth after people received two AZD1222 doses. It should be noted that donors were predominantly white British and more often female, and clonal diversity was possibly underestimated. Just a handful of AZD1222 recipients tested seropositive at baseline. CD4 TCRs covered the whole spike, strongest at regions 160-218 and 743-854.

TCRdb keeps only in-frame clones here, not all; method: immunoSEQ multiplex PCR. The table includes fewer than 130,000 clones, about 95% detected once. On this clone itself: No antigen is known for it.

J lost 4 bases, V lost 3 bases, and 7 bases had no gene match. The length of the CDR3 is 16 residues. CDR1 is KGHDR, CDR2 SFDVKD, per germline. The chain joins TRBV24-1 to TRBJ2-1; 8 bases are shared with TRBD2. The TCR was taken from an adult who received the AZD1222 COVID-19 vaccine. The starting material was peripheral blood, obtained 28 days after the second AZD1222 dose. DNA for the CDR3: TGTGCCACCAGTGATGACAGCGGGAGCCATTACAATGAGCAGTTCTTC. Amino acid sequence: CATSDDSGSHYNEQFF.